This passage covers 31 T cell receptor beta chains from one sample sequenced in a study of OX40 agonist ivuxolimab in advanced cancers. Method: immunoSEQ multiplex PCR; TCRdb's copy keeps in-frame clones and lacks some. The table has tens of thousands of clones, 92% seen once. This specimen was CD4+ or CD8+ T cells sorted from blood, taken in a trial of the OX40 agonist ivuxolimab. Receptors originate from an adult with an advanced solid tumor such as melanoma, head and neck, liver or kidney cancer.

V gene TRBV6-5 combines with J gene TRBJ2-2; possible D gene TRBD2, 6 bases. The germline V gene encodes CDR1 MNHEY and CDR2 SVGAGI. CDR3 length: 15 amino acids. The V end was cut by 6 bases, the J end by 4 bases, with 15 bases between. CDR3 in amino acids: CASRTLGGRTGELFF. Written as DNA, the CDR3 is TGTGCCAGCAGGACACTGGGGGGACGCACCGGGGAGCTGTTTTTT.

CDR3 amino acids: CASSSTVSSNQPQHF. CDR3 nucleotides: TGTGCCAGCAGTTCGACGGTTTCTAGCAATCAGCCCCAGCATTTT. J is TRBJ1-5 and V is TRBV5-6, with D hard to call. Deletions cut 5 bases from V and 0 bases from J, with 12 bases between. The V gene's germline CDR1 is SGHDT and CDR2 YYEEEE. This CDR3 has 15 residues.

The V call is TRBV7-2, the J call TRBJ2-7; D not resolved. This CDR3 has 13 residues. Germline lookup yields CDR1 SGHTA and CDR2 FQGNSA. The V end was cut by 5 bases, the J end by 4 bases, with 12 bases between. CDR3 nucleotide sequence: TGTGCCAGCAGCCACCGCTCCGTTTACGAGCAGTACTTC. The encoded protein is CASSHRSVYEQYF. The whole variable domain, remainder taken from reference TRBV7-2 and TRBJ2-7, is GAGVSQSPSNKVTEKGKDVELRCDPISGHTALYWYRQSLGQGLEFLIYFQGNSAPDKSGLPSDRFSAERTGGSVSTLTIQRTQQEDSAVYLCASSHRSVYEQYFGPGTRLTVT.

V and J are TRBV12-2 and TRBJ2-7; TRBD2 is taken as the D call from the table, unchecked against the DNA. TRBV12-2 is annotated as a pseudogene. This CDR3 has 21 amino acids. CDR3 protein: CASRLTWTGTRDRTIAYEQYF. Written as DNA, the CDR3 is TGTGCAAGTCGCTTAACCTGGACCGGGACTAGGGATCGAACCATTGCCTACGAGCAGTACTTC.

CDR3 sequence reads: CATRVFSGNTIYF. CDR3 coding DNA: TGTGCCACCAGAGTATTCTCTGGAAACACCATATATTTT. This chain uses TRBV6-1 with TRBJ1-3; D is undetermined. Germline values: CDR1 MNHNS, CDR2 SASEGT. The CDR3 is made up of 13 amino acids. Trimming removed 10 bases from V and 0 bases from J, with 10 bases in between.

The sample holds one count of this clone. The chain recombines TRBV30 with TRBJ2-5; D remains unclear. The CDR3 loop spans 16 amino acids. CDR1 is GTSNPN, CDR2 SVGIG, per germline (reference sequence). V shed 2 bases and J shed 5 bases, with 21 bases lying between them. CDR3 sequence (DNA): TGTGCCTGGAGTAAAAAAGACGCAGCCGCCTGGGAGACCCAGTACTTC. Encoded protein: CAWSKKDAAAWETQYF.

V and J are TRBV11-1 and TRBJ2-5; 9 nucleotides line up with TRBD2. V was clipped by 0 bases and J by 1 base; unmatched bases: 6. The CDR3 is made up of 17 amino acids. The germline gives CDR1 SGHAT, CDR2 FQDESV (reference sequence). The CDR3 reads CASSLAPGTSLQETQYF. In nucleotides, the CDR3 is TGTGCCAGCAGCTTAGCTCCGGGGACTAGCCTCCAAGAGACCCAGTACTTC.

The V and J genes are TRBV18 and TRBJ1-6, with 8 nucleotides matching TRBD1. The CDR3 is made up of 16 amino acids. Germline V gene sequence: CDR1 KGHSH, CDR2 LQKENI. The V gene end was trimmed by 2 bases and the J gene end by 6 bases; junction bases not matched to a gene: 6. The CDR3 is CASSPSAQGANSPLHF. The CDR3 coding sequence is TGTGCCAGCTCACCATCGGCCCAGGGGGCTAATTCACCCCTCCACTTT.

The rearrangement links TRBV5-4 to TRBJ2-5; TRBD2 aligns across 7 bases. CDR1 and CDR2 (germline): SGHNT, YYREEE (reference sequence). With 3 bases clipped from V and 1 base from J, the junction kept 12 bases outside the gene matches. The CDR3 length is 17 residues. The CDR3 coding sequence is TGTGCCAGCAGCTCCGCGTCGGGGCGGGGGATCCAAGAGACCCAGTACTTC. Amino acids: CASSSASGRGIQETQYF.

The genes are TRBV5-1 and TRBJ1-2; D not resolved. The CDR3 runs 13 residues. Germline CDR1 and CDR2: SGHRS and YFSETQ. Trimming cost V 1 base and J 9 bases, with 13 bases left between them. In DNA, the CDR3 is TGCGCCAGCAGCTTGAATGGGGATTGGAGCTACACCTTC. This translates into CASSLNGDWSYTF.

CDR3 residues: CASRTSIYEQYF. CDR3 DNA: TGTGCCAGCCGGACTTCTATCTACGAGCAGTACTTC. The chain recombines TRBV6-1 with TRBJ2-7; D is possibly TRBD2 (5 bases). This CDR3 has 12 amino acids. Germline V CDR1 and CDR2: MNHNS, SASEGT. Trimming pared 8 bases from V and 3 bases from J, leaving 11 bases between.

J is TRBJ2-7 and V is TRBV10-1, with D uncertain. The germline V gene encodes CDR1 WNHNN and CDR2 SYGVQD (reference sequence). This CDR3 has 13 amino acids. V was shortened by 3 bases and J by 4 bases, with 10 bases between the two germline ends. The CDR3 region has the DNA TGCGCCAGCAGTGAAGGGCCCGAATACGAGCAGTACTTC. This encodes CASSEGPEYEQYF.

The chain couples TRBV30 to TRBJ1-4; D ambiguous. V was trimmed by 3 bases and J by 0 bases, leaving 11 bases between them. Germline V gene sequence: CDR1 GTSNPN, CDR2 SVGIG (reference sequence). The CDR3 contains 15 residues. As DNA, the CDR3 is TGTGCCTGGAGGAACCCCGAAGCAACTAATGAAAAACTGTTTTTT. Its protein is CAWRNPEATNEKLFF. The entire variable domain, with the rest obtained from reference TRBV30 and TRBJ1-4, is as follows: SQTIHQWPATLVQPVGSPLSLECTVEGTSNPNLYWYRQAAGRGLQLLFYSVGIGQISSEVPQNLSASRPQDRQFILSSKKLLLSDSGFYLCAWRNPEATNEKLFFGSGTQLSVL.

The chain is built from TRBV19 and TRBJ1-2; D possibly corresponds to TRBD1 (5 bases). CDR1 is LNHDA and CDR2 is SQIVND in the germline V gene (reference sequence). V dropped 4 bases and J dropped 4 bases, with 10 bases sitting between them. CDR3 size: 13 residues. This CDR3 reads CASSRDGTYGYTF. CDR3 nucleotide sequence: TGTGCCAGTAGTAGGGACGGGACCTATGGCTACACCTTC.

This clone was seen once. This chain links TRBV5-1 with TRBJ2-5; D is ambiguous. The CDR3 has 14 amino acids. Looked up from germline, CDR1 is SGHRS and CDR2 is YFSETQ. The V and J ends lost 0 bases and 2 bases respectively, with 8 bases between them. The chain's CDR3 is CASSLGQTQETQYF. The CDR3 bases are TGCGCCAGCAGCTTGGGCCAGACACAAGAGACCCAGTACTTC.

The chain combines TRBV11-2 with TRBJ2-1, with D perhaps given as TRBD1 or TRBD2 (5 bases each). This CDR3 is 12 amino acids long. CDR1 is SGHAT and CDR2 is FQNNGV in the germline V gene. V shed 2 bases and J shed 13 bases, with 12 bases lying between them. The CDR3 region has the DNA TGTGCCAGCAGCTTAACTAGAGGGGAACAGTTCTTC. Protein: CASSLTRGEQFF.

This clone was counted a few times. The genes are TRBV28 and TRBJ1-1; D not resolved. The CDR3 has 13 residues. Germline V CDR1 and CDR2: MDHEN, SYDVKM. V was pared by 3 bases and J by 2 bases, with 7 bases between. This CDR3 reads CASSLVTNTEAFF. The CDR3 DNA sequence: TGTGCCAGCAGTTTGGTCACAAACACTGAAGCTTTCTTT.

The CDR3 here is CASSLSLAGAGELFF. CDR3 bases: TGCGCCAGCAGCTTGTCACTAGCGGGAGCCGGGGAGCTGTTTTTT. V and J are TRBV5-1 and TRBJ2-2; 11 bases map to TRBD2. CDR1 and CDR2 (germline): SGHRS, YFSETQ. Trimming at V came to 1 base and at J to 6 bases, leaving 2 bases not matched to a gene. The CDR3 covers 15 residues.

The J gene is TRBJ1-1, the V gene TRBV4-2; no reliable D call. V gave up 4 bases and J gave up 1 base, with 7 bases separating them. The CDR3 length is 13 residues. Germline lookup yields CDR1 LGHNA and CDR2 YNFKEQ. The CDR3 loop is CASSPPRNTEAFF. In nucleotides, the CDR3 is TGTGCCAGCAGCCCCCCCCGGAACACTGAAGCTTTCTTT.

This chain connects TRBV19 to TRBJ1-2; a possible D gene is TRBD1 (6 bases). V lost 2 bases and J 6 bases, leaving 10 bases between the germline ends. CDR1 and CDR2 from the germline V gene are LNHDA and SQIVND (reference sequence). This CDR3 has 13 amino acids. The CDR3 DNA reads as TGTGCCAGTAGTATAAAGGACAGCAATGGCTACACCTTC. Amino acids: CASSIKDSNGYTF.

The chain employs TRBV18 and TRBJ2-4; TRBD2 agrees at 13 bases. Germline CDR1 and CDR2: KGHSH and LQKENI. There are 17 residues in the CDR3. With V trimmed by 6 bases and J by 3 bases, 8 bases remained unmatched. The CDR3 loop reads CASSTTSGGTSKNIQYF. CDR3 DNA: TGTGCCAGCTCCACGACTAGCGGGGGGACCAGCAAAAACATTCAGTACTTC.

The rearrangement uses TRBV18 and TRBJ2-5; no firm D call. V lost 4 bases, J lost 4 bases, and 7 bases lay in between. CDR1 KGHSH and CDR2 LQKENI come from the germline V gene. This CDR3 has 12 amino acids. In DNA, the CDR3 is TGTGCCAGCTCACTCGCAGGAGAGACCCAGTACTTC. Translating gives CASSLAGETQYF.

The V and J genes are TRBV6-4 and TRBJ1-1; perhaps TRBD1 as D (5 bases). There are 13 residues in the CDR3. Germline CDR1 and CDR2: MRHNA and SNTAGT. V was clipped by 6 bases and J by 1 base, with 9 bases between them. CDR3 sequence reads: CASSSQENTEAFF. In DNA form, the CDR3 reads TGTGCCAGCAGCTCACAGGAGAACACTGAAGCTTTCTTT.

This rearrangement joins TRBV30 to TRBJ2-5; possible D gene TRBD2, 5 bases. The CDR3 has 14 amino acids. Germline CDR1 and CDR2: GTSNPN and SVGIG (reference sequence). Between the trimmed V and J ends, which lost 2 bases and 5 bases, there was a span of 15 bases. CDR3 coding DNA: TGTGCCTGGAGTCCCCGGGTGGCGGGTGAGACCCAGTACTTC. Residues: CAWSPRVAGETQYF.

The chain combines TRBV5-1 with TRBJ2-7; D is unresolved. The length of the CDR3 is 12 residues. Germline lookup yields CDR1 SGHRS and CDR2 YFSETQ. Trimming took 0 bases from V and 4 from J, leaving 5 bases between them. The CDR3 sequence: CASSLEQYEQYF. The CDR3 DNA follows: TGCGCCAGCAGCTTGGAACAGTACGAGCAGTACTTC.

The DNA of the CDR3 is TGCAGCGTGGGTGGTGTATTGAACACTGAAGCTTTCTTT. The encoded protein is CSVGGVLNTEAFF. This chain joins TRBV29-1 and TRBJ1-1; no clear D. V gave up 6 bases and J gave up 0 bases, with 11 bases separating them. This CDR3 is 13 amino acids long. CDR1 SQVTM and CDR2 ANQGSEA come from the germline V gene. The variable domain in full, with the rest retrieved from reference TRBV29-1 and TRBJ1-1, is SAVISQKPSRDICQRGTSLTIQCQVDSQVTMMFWYRQQPGQSLTLIATANQGSEATYESGFVIDKFPISRPNLTFSTLTVSNMSPEDSSIYLCSVGGVLNTEAFFGQGTRLTVV.

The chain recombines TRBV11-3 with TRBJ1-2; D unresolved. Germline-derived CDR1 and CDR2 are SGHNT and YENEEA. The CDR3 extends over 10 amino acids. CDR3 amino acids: CPGRVEGYTF. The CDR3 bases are TGTCCGGGCCGGGTAGAAGGCTACACCTTC.

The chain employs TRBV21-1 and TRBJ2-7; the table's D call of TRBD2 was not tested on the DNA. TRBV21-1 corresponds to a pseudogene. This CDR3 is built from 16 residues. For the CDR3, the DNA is TGTGCCAGCAGCACCCAGACTAGCGGCGGTAACTACGAGCAGTACTTC. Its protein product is CASSTQTSGGNYEQYF.

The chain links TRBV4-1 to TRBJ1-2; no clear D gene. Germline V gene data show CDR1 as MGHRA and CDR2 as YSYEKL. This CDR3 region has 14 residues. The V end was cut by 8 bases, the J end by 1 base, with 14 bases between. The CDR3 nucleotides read TGCGCCAGCTCCAAAGGCGAACTTAACTATGGCTACACCTTC. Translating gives CASSKGELNYGYTF.

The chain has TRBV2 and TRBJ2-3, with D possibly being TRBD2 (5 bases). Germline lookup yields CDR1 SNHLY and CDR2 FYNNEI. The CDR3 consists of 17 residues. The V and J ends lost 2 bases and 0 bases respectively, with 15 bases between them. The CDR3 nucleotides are TGTGCCAGCAGTGAAACCCCCGGGGTTGCTAGCACAGATACGCAGTATTTT. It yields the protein CASSETPGVASTDTQYF.

The CDR3 DNA is TGTGCCAGCAGCAGGCTCTGGAACACTGAAGCTTTCTTT. Its translation: CASSRLWNTEAFF. The V gene is TRBV6-1, the J gene TRBJ1-1; D not certain. The CDR3 is 13 residues long. Germline assignment: CDR1 MNHNS and CDR2 SASEGT. V dropped 6 bases and J dropped 1 base, with 9 bases sitting between them.